This T cell receptor beta chain appears in the sequencing data of a study of blood T cell repertoires in COVID-19. Across the whole study: Samples representing acute and convalescent COVID-19 were sourced from the United States, Italy and Spain. Sources were T cells, B-cell-depleted T cells, or PBMCs; the material itself was cDNA or gDNA.

As originally analysed: Scientists estimated how many nucleated cells there were by amplifying reference gene primers. Some clones are missing from TCRdb's copy, which holds only in-frame ones; the method was immunoSEQ multiplex PCR. V and J calls and clone size are as listed in that table; D and trimming were resolved from the DNA. The sample carries 130,000 or so clones, about 89% recorded once. This clonotype originated in a man aged 45-65 years with active or convalescent COVID-19. Sample: peripheral blood.

This CDR3 reads CASSKQGRGYEQYF. CDR3 nucleotides: TGTGCCAGCAGCAAACAGGGACGAGGATACGAGCAGTACTTC. The rearrangement uses TRBV14 and TRBJ2-7; a possible D gene is TRBD1 (6 bases). CDR1 and CDR2 (germline): SGHDN, FVKESK. The V end lost 5 bases, the J end lost 4 bases, and 15 bases lay between the germline ends. This CDR3 spans 14 amino acids.